This TCR beta chain emerged from a study of cytomegalovirus exposure and HLA in healthy donors. Broader study findings: Some 150 TCR beta chains were listed as cytomegalovirus-associated. The tendency of first-cohort TCR clusters to co-occur in the roughly 110 validation repertoires was the finding of a later analysis.

On this clone itself: Its specificity is unknown.

The germline V gene encodes CDR1 DFQATT and CDR2 SNEGSKA (reference sequence). The CDR3 covers 11 residues. With 5 bases clipped from V and 6 bases from J, the junction kept 3 bases outside the gene matches. The donors were members of the roughly 120-subject validation cohort (separate from the roughly 670-subject first cohort). Clones were sequenced by immunoSEQ multiplex PCR, and TCRdb holds only the in-frame ones, with some missing. The sample has about 74,000 clones, 90% to 95% seen once. The chain employs TRBV20-1 and TRBJ2-7, with 8 positions matching TRBD1. The source of this sequence is a man younger than 35 in good health and CMV-seropositive. Sequenced material: PBMCs. The CDR3 coding sequence is TGCAGTGCTGGGACAGGCGGCGAGCAGTACTTC. It encodes CSAGTGGEQYF.